This TCR beta chain is drawn from a study of patients and donors after allogeneic stem cell transplantation. This clonotype was recorded a few times. Via MiXCR, TCRdb re-called the RT-PCR reads, giving one row per CDR3 protein. This table has 400,000 to 500,000 distinct CDR3 sequences, more than 15% appearing once. The V gene's germline CDR1 is SGHTA and CDR2 FQGTGA. The V and J ends lost 1 base and 2 bases respectively, with 8 bases between them. The CDR3 is 14 residues long. The chain couples TRBV7-3 to TRBJ1-1; D is ambiguous. The TCR comes from a human donor who was either an allogeneic HSCT recipient or a stem cell or donor lymphocyte infusion donor (not recorded which). It is not recorded whose cells these are; they may come from a transplant donor. The sample comprised blood, either unsorted or a sorted T cell fraction (not recorded which). This CDR3 is CASSLIPLNTEAFF. CDR3 sequence (DNA): TGTGCCAGCAGCTTAATACCCCTCAACACTGAAGCTTTCTTT.